A single sample gave rise to the 31 T cell receptor beta chains below, sequenced in a study of technical replicates of blood from a handful of donors. Repertoires were generated with immunoSEQ multiplex PCR, while TCRdb's copy carries only in-frame clones and drops some. The table has approximately 79,000 clones, over 90% seen once. Sequenced material: T cells isolated from PBMCs. These receptors were obtained from a human donor in good health.

The count of this clone is one. The chain is built from TRBV30 and TRBJ2-7, with TRBD2 matching 15 bases. This CDR3 is built from 16 residues. Losses at the gene ends were 0 bases for V and 3 bases for J; bases not matched to a gene: 3. Germline V gene sequence: CDR1 GTSNPN, CDR2 SVGIG (reference sequence). CDR3 bases: TGTGCCTGGAGTGTGGGGACTAGCGGGAGGATCTACGAGCAGTACTTC. Protein sequence: CAWSVGTSGRIYEQYF.

The chain employs TRBV5-1 and TRBJ1-5, with D perhaps matching TRBD1 (5 bases). The CDR3 contains 14 residues. The germline V gene has CDR1 SGHRS and CDR2 YFSETQ. V gave up 4 bases and J gave up 3 bases, with 11 bases separating them. The CDR3 region is CASSPTGPNQPQHF. In DNA, the CDR3 is TGCGCCAGCAGCCCCACAGGTCCCAATCAGCCCCAGCATTTT.

The table lists this clone with a few counts. The CDR3 region has the DNA TGCAGTGCCGGGGATGACTATGGCTACACCTTC. Translating gives CSAGDDYGYTF. The V and J genes are TRBV20-1 and TRBJ1-2, with no clear D. The length of the CDR3 is 11 residues. Germline CDR1 is DFQATT and CDR2 is SNEGSKA (reference sequence). Trimming pared 6 bases from V and 3 bases from J, leaving 8 bases between.

V is TRBV10-3 and J is TRBJ1-2; D gene uncertain. The CDR3 extends over 14 amino acids. V lost 2 bases to trimming and J lost 6 bases, with 13 bases between them. Germline V gene sequence: CDR1 ENHRY, CDR2 SYGVKD. Written as DNA, the CDR3 is TGTGCCATCAGTGAGCTGGTCTTGACTAATGGCTACACCTTC. Amino acid sequence: CAISELVLTNGYTF.

The rearrangement uses TRBV7-2 and TRBJ1-5, with TRBD1 matching over 8 bases. Germline loops: CDR1 SGHTA, CDR2 FQGNSA. The CDR3 consists of 13 residues. V trimming: 4 bases; J trimming: 11 bases; junction bases outside the gene matches: 7. The CDR3 coding sequence is TGTGCCAGCAGCTCAGCGTCACAGGGGGCCCAGCATTTT. Translation gives CASSSASQGAQHF.

V is TRBV6-5 and J is TRBJ2-7, with a tentative D call TRBD1 (5 bases). V lost 7 bases, J lost 6 bases, and 19 bases lay in between. There are 14 residues in the CDR3. Per the germline V gene, CDR1 is MNHEY and CDR2 is SVGAGI. The CDR3: CASKRTDIRREQYF. DNA for the CDR3: TGTGCCAGCAAAAGGACGGACATCAGGCGCGAGCAGTACTTC.

The V gene is TRBV4-3, the J gene TRBJ2-7; no definite D call. The CDR3 consists of 14 residues. Germline assignment: CDR1 LGHNA and CDR2 YSLEER. V dropped 1 base and J dropped 2 bases, with 9 bases sitting between them. The CDR3 sequence: CASSQVRSTYEQYF. The DNA of the CDR3 is TGCGCCAGCAGCCAAGTGAGGTCGACCTACGAGCAGTACTTC.

The chain links TRBV19 to TRBJ2-2, with 11 bases that match TRBD2. Germline CDR1 is LNHDA and CDR2 is SQIVND (reference sequence). The ends lost 5 bases at V and 4 bases at J; junction bases unmatched: 6. The CDR3 runs 16 residues. Here the CDR3 reads CASSQLAGVTTGELFF. CDR3 nucleotides: TGTGCCAGTAGTCAACTAGCGGGAGTGACCACCGGGGAGCTGTTTTTT.

This clone appeared a single time. The chain uses TRBV28 and TRBJ2-1, with D tentatively TRBD2 (6 bases). Germline V gene data show CDR1 as MDHEN and CDR2 as SYDVKM. The CDR3 is made up of 13 amino acids. V dropped 4 bases and J dropped 4 bases, with 8 bases sitting between them. The DNA of the CDR3 is TGTGCCAGCAGTTGGACTATTTACAATGAGCAGTTCTTC. Protein: CASSWTIYNEQFF.

The V and J genes are TRBV4-2 and TRBJ2-3; 11 nucleotides agree with TRBD2. The CDR3 consists of 16 residues. CDR1 is LGHNA and CDR2 is YNFKEQ in the germline V gene. Trimming at V came to 2 bases and at J to 7 bases, leaving 8 bases not matched to a gene. CDR3 in DNA: TGTGCCAGCAGCCAACATACTAGCGGGAGTCCATATACGCAGTATTTT. This gives the protein CASSQHTSGSPYTQYF.

The rearrangement links TRBV28 to TRBJ2-7, with D perhaps TRBD2 (5 bases). V lost 5 bases, J lost 1 base, and 12 bases lay in between. Per germline, CDR1 MDHEN and CDR2 SYDVKM. CDR3 length equals 14 residues. The CDR3 DNA sequence: TGTGCCAGCAGTCCCCCCGGACTTTCCTACGAGCAGTACTTC. It codes for CASSPPGLSYEQYF.

In its sample, this clone was seen once. The chain combines TRBV7-9 with TRBJ2-5; no reliable D call. The CDR3 covers 11 residues. Trimming pared 2 bases from V and 5 bases from J, leaving 3 bases between. Germline V gene sequence: CDR1 SEHNR, CDR2 FQNEAQ (reference sequence). The CDR3 DNA reads TGTGCCAGCAGCTTATATGAGACCCAGTACTTC. Translation: CASSLYETQYF.

V and J are TRBV7-9 and TRBJ1-4, with 9 bases fitting TRBD1. The CDR3 has 16 residues. Germline V gene lookup returns CDR1 SEHNR and CDR2 FQNEAQ (reference sequence). The J segment lost 5 bases and the V segment lost 5 bases, leaving 9 bases of the junction unmatched. The CDR3 spells CASSTLDRGQNEKLFF. CDR3 sequence (DNA): TGTGCCAGCAGCACCCTGGACAGGGGTCAAAATGAAAAACTGTTTTTT.

The J gene is TRBJ2-2, the V gene TRBV18; D ambiguous. The ends were cut back, 3 bases at V and 4 bases at J, with 6 bases in the middle. The CDR3 has 13 amino acids. Germline CDR1 is KGHSH and CDR2 is LQKENI. CDR3 nucleotides: TGTGCCAGCTCACCTTTATCCACCGGGGAGCTGTTTTTT. Encoded protein: CASSPLSTGELFF.

The V call is TRBV27, the J call TRBJ2-3, with D possibly matching TRBD2 (6 bases). This CDR3 has 11 residues. Trimming took 8 bases from V and 6 from J, leaving 9 bases between them. Germline V gene sequence: CDR1 MNHEY, CDR2 SMNVEV (reference sequence). The CDR3 protein is CASGGGDTQYF. As DNA, the CDR3 is TGTGCCAGCGGAGGAGGGGATACGCAGTATTTT.

The rearrangement uses TRBV4-1 and TRBJ2-7; no definite D call. Trimming pared 2 bases from V and 6 bases from J, leaving 8 bases between. The CDR3 length is 12 residues. Germline V gene sequence: CDR1 MGHRA, CDR2 YSYEKL. CDR3 nucleotide sequence: TGCGCCAGCAGCCAACCTTTGGCCGAGCAGTACTTC. This codes for CASSQPLAEQYF.

A word on this clone: In the same sample, other DNA sequences code for this CDR3. The chain couples TRBV7-2 to TRBJ2-7; D may be TRBD1 (6 bases). The CDR3 is 12 residues long. V dropped 5 bases and J dropped 3 bases, with 8 bases sitting between them. CDR1 is SGHTA and CDR2 is FQGNSA in the germline V gene. CDR3 sequence: CASSLTGYEQYF. The CDR3 region has the DNA TGTGCCAGCAGCCTGACAGGCTACGAGCAGTACTTC.

This chain connects TRBV7-2 to TRBJ1-1; 9 positions match TRBD1. Trimming removed 4 bases from V and 0 bases from J; junction bases left unmatched: 9. The CDR3 is made up of 17 amino acids. Germline V gene lookup returns CDR1 SGHTA and CDR2 FQGNSA. Here the CDR3 reads CASSSPGQGSMNTEAFF. CDR3 nucleotide sequence: TGTGCCAGCAGCTCTCCGGGACAGGGATCCATGAACACTGAAGCTTTCTTT.

This rearrangement joins TRBV4-2 to TRBJ1-4; D not certain. The ends were cut back, 1 base at V and 4 bases at J, with 13 bases in the middle. Germline V CDR1 and CDR2: LGHNA, YNFKEQ. This CDR3 has 16 amino acids. CDR3 sequence (DNA): TGTGCCAGCAGCCAAGGAATGCAGACGGGTAATGAAAAACTGTTTTTT. It codes for CASSQGMQTGNEKLFF.

V and J are TRBV27 and TRBJ1-5; TRBD1 matches 7 bases. The CDR3 loop spans 14 amino acids. CDR1 and CDR2 from the germline V gene are MNHEY and SMNVEV (reference sequence). V lost 8 bases and J lost 4; bases outside the gene matches: 8. CDR3 sequence reads: CASSDRAPNQPQHF. CDR3 nucleotides: TGTGCCAGCTCAGACAGGGCCCCAAATCAGCCCCAGCATTTT.

V is TRBV2 and J is TRBJ2-1; weak D call: TRBD2 (6 bases). The CDR3 runs 14 residues. The germline V gene has CDR1 SNHLY and CDR2 FYNNEI. With 5 bases removed from V and 1 base from J, the gap between germline ends came to 9 bases. The CDR3 sequence is CASSSGYSYNEQFF. In DNA, the CDR3 is TGTGCCAGCAGTAGCGGGTATTCCTACAATGAGCAGTTCTTC.

The chain uses TRBV6-1 and TRBJ1-2; TRBD1 agrees at 9 bases. The V gene's germline CDR1 is MNHNS and CDR2 SASEGT. The CDR3 has 15 residues. Trimming took 2 bases from V and 5 from J; bases not matched to a gene: 6. The CDR3 nucleotides are TGTGCCAGCAGTGAAACAGGGGGCGTATATTATGGCTACACCTTC. Translating it yields CASSETGGVYYGYTF.

V is TRBV5-1 and J is TRBJ2-7; maybe TRBD1 (6 bases). Trimming stripped 7 bases from V and 2 bases from J, with 19 bases between. Germline CDR1 is SGHRS and CDR2 is YFSETQ. The length of the CDR3 is 15 residues. The CDR3, as DNA: TGCGCCAGCGGAGAACACAGGGCCGGGACCTACGAGCAGTACTTC. Translating gives CASGEHRAGTYEQYF. Based on the CDR3 plus reference TRBV5-1 and TRBJ2-7, the full variable domain is KAGVTQTPRYLIKTRGQQVTLSCSPISGHRSVSWYQQTPGQGLQFLFEYFSETQRNKGNFPGRFSGRQFSNSRSEMNVSTLELGDSALYLCASGEHRAGTYEQYFGPGTRLTVT.

This chain connects TRBV23-1 to TRBJ1-5, with D possibly matching TRBD1 (5 bases). TRBV23-1 qualifies as an ORF whose function is uncertain. V was trimmed by 0 bases and J by 7 bases, leaving 16 bases between them. The length of the CDR3 is 16 residues. The CDR3 here is CASSQSYSGRAQPQHF. CDR3 in DNA: TGCGCCAGCAGTCAATCTTATTCGGGCAGGGCCCAGCCCCAGCATTTT.

The chain employs TRBV6-5 and TRBJ1-5; TRBD1 is a possible D gene (5 bases). Germline CDR1 reads MNHEY; CDR2 reads SVGAGI. The CDR3 consists of 13 residues. V was pared by 6 bases and J by 6 bases, with 12 bases between. The CDR3 sequence is CASSSLRGQPQHF. CDR3 nucleotide sequence: TGTGCCAGCAGCTCCCTAAGGGGTCAGCCCCAGCATTTT.

V gene TRBV5-6 combines with J gene TRBJ2-5; TRBD2 agrees at 10 bases. V shed 4 bases and J 2 bases; nucleotides not matched to a gene: 5. The CDR3 is 15 residues long. In germline, CDR1 is SGHDT, CDR2 YYEEEE. The CDR3 nucleotides are TGTGCCAGCAGCGCCGGACTAGCGGCACAAGAGACCCAGTACTTC. This encodes CASSAGLAAQETQYF.

The chain has TRBV11-2 and TRBJ1-3, with 10 bases matching TRBD1. In germline, CDR1 is SGHAT, CDR2 FQNNGV. J gave up 2 bases and V 6 bases, and 4 bases lay outside the gene matches. The CDR3 extends over 15 amino acids. The CDR3 bases are TGTGCCAGCAGGACAGACAGGGGGCCTGGAAACACCATATATTTT. Its translation is CASRTDRGPGNTIYF.

The rearrangement joins TRBV27 to TRBJ2-7, with D tentatively TRBD1 (6 bases). From germline, CDR1 is MNHEY and CDR2 SMNVEV (reference sequence). The CDR3 loop spans 13 amino acids. V was shortened by 6 bases and J by 2 bases, with 11 bases between the two germline ends. CDR3 sequence (DNA): TGTGCCAGCAGCAAGGGGGAAGCCTACGAGCAGTACTTC. The encoded protein is CASSKGEAYEQYF.

The chain couples TRBV11-3 to TRBJ2-7; 9 bases agree with TRBD1. Germline V gene sequence: CDR1 SGHNT, CDR2 YENEEA. This CDR3 has 16 residues. The V and J ends lost 5 bases and 4 bases, in that order; junction bases with no gene match: 12. This CDR3 reads CASSQEMTGGAYEQYF. The CDR3 DNA follows: TGTGCCAGCAGCCAAGAAATGACAGGGGGTGCGTACGAGCAGTACTTC. Full variable domain (remainder filled in from reference TRBV11-3 and TRBJ2-7): EAGVVQSPRYKIIEKKQPVAFWCNPISGHNTLYWYLQNLGQGPELLIRYENEEAVDDSQLPKDRFSAERLKGVDSTLKIQPAELGDSAVYLCASSQEMTGGAYEQYFGPGTRLTVT.

V usage is TRBV12-5 and J usage is TRBJ2-3; D is unclear. The CDR3 consists of 14 residues. Trimming shortened V by 5 bases and J by 2 bases, and 11 bases separated the two germline ends. CDR1 LGHNT and CDR2 FRNRAP come from the germline V gene. CDR3 region: CASGPRLSTDTQYF. The CDR3 nucleotides read TGTGCTAGTGGTCCCCGACTGTCCACAGATACGCAGTATTTT.

Only one count was recorded for this clone. The chain is built from TRBV6-5 and TRBJ1-2; TRBD1 agrees at 10 bases. V dropped 3 bases and J dropped 5; count of bases not matched to a gene: 6. The germline V gene has CDR1 MNHEY and CDR2 SVGAGI. The CDR3 extends over 15 amino acids. CDR3 DNA: TGTGCCAGCAGTTATCTTAGGACAGGGGGATATGGCTACACCTTC. Encoded protein: CASSYLRTGGYGYTF.